This TCR beta chain was recovered during a study of OX40 agonist ivuxolimab in advanced cancers. The repertoire was sequenced with immunoSEQ multiplex PCR; TCRdb's copy has only in-frame clones and lacks some. The sample lists tens of thousands of clones; around 87% were seen once. Worth noting for this clone: Its specificity is not known.

Looked up from germline, CDR1 is LNHDA and CDR2 is SQIVND (reference sequence). CDR3 size: 13 residues. The V end was cut by 6 bases, the J end by 5 bases, with 11 bases between. Study results and limitations: Expanded clones were, on average, more numerous among CD8+ T cells than CD4+.

The receptor's source is an adult with an advanced solid tumor such as melanoma, head and neck, liver or kidney cancer. The chain links TRBV19 to TRBJ1-5; D not resolved. This material consisted of CD4+ or CD8+ T cells sorted from blood, taken in a trial of the OX40 agonist ivuxolimab. CDR3 sequence (DNA): TGTGCCAGTAGGGAGGGATTGCATCAGCCCCAGCATTTT. It translates to CASREGLHQPQHF.